The rows below give T cell receptor beta chains drawn from one sample of a study of graft-versus-host responses after intestinal transplantation. TCRdb keeps only in-frame clones here, not all; method: immunoSEQ multiplex PCR. The data hold about 27,000 clones, with around 94% observed a single time. The material was PBMCs, obtained around 30 days after intestinal transplant. The source is a human patient who received an intestinal transplant, so some T cells may come from the graft donor. Each CDR3 is given with its conserved first and last residue. Each record gives: CDR3 length, J gene, V gene, D gene, clone size, CDR3 DNA, CDR3 protein. The D gene is left open where the match is weak. Size is stated for part of the rows, as once, few or many counts, or as a class when the clone is expanded.

15,TRBJ1-5,TRBV4-2,.,.,TGTGCCAGCAGCCAAGATTATACTGTTAATCAGCCCCAGCATTTT,CASSQDYTVNQPQHF
15,TRBJ1-5,TRBV6-6,TRBD1,.,TGTGCCAGCAGCCCGGGACAGGCAAGCAATCAGCCCCAGCATTTT,CASSPGQASNQPQHF
18,TRBJ2-1,TRBV28,TRBD2,.,TGTGCCAGCAGTTCTAGCCAATCTAGCGGGAGGGCCTACAATGAGCAGTTCTTC,CASSSSQSSGRAYNEQFF
13,TRBJ2-1,TRBV29-1,TRBD2,.,TGCAGCGCAAGACTAGCGGAATACAATGAGCAGTTCTTC,CSARLAEYNEQFF
16,TRBJ2-3,TRBV5-8,.,.,TGTGCCAGCAGCTTGGTCCCCCAGGTTTGGGTGGATACGCAGTATTTT,CASSLVPQVWVDTQYF
16,TRBJ2-2,TRBV6-6,.,.,TGTGCCAGCAGTTACTCGTTGGGGGGCCAATTTGCGGAGCTGTTTTTT,CASSYSLGGQFAELFF
16,TRBJ2-1,TRBV15,TRBD2,.,TGTGCCACCAGCAGCCGCCGGGCGGGGGGGTACAATGAGCAGTTCTTC,CATSSRRAGGYNEQFF
12,TRBJ2-3,TRBV7-8,.,once,TGTGCCAGCAGCGGAGGGGCAGATACGCAGTATTTT,CASSGGADTQYF
13,TRBJ1-2,TRBV19,.,.,TGTGCCAGTAGTATTGACTACAACTATGGCTACACCTTC,CASSIDYNYGYTF
14,TRBJ1-2,TRBV27,.,few,TGTGGTAAGCAAAGTGAGGGTGCGAACTATGGCTACACCTTC,CGKQSEGANYGYTF
15,TRBJ2-2,TRBV5-1,TRBD2,.,TGCGCCAGCAGCTCGGGACTAGCTGGGACCGGGGAGCTGTTTTTT,CASSSGLAGTGELFF
15,TRBJ2-1,TRBV7-2,TRBD2,.,TGTGCCAGCAGCTTACCCCCGGGAGGAGGGAATGAGCAGTTCTTC,CASSLPPGGGNEQFF
15,TRBJ2-2,TRBV4-1,.,once,TGCGCCAGCAGCCAAGATTTAGGGGGCACCGGGGAGCTGTTTTTT,CASSQDLGGTGELFF
16,TRBJ1-5,TRBV28,TRBD1,.,TGTGCCATTGGGGGGACAGGGCGACGCGGGGTTCAGCCCCAGCATTTT,CAIGGTGRRGVQPQHF
13,TRBJ2-7,TRBV30,.,.,TGTGCCTGGAGTCGGGACGTCAACTACGAGCAGTACTTC,CAWSRDVNYEQYF
16,TRBJ2-7,TRBV10-3,.,.,TGTGCCATCAGTGAGTCATTTTTTCGGGACAACTACGAGCAGTACTTC,CAISESFFRDNYEQYF
16,TRBJ1-2,TRBV19,.,.,TGTGCCAGTAATTTTATTTGCAGAAGAATACTCTATGGCTACACCTTC,CASNFICRRILYGYTF
15,TRBJ1-1,TRBV4-3,.,.,TGCGCCAGCAGCCAAGATGTCGGGGGCTTGACTGAAGCTTTCTTT,CASSQDVGGLTEAFF
13,TRBJ2-3,TRBV6-1,.,.,TGTGCCAGCAGTTTACTAGGGAGGGATACGCAGTATTTT,CASSLLGRDTQYF
13,TRBJ2-7,TRBV2,TRBD1,.,TGTGCCAGCAGTGTGACAGGGGGCTACGAGCAGTACTTC,CASSVTGGYEQYF
16,TRBJ2-2,TRBV7-9,TRBD1,.,TGTGCCAGCAGCTTACCGGGACAGGGGTACACCGGGGAGCTGTTTTTT,CASSLPGQGYTGELFF
15,TRBJ2-7,TRBV27,TRBD2,.,TGTGCCAGCAGTTCGAGACTAGCGGAAACCTACGAGCAGTACTTC,CASSSRLAETYEQYF
15,TRBJ1-3,TRBV30,TRBD1,.,TGTGCCTGGAGCTTTGACAGGGTCTCTGGAAACACCATATATTTT,CAWSFDRVSGNTIYF
15,TRBJ2-1,TRBV5-1,.,.,TGCGCCAGCAGCCTCGGACCGTTAGAGGGCCATGAGCAGTTCTTC,CASSLGPLEGHEQFF
14,TRBJ2-7,TRBV4-1,.,.,TGCGCCAGCAGCCAAGTGGAGGGAACCTACGAGCAGTACTTC,CASSQVEGTYEQYF
16,TRBJ1-2,TRBV4-1,TRBD1,.,TGCGCCAGCAGCCAGGTCGGGACAGGGGAAAACTATGGCTACACCTTC,CASSQVGTGENYGYTF
14,TRBJ1-1,TRBV13,.,.,TGTGCCAGCAGCGGTAGGCGGGGGAACACTGAAGCTTTCTTT,CASSGRRGNTEAFF
13,TRBJ1-1,TRBV4-3,.,.,TGCGCCAGCAGCCACCGCGCGGACACTGAAGCTTTCTTT,CASSHRADTEAFF
13,TRBJ2-7,TRBV29-1,TRBD2,.,TGCAGCGTCGGGACTAGCGGGAGGGACGAGCAGTACTTC,CSVGTSGRDEQYF
13,TRBJ2-3,TRBV6-1,.,.,TGTGCCAGCGGGGACCGGAGGCCAGATACGCAGTATTTT,CASGDRRPDTQYF
11,TRBJ2-5,TRBV19,.,.,TGTGCTAGTAGTATCCAAGAGACCCAGTACTTC,CASSIQETQYF
12,TRBJ2-2,TRBV7-9,.,.,TGTGCCAGCAGCTGGGGTGCGGGGGAGCTGTTTTTT,CASSWGAGELFF
12,TRBJ2-1,TRBV11-2,.,.,TGTGCCAGCAGCCCAGGGGCTGCCGAGCAGTTCTTC,CASSPGAAEQFF
17,TRBJ2-3,TRBV7-8,TRBD1,.,TGTGCCAGCAGCTTACCCGGACAGGGCAAAGGTGCAGATACGCAGTATTTT,CASSLPGQGKGADTQYF
15,TRBJ2-2,TRBV27,.,.,TGTGCCAGCAAAGATCGTCCGACGGACACCGGGGAGCTGTTTTTT,CASKDRPTDTGELFF
14,TRBJ2-5,TRBV6-1,TRBD1,.,TGTGCCAGCATAGACTCGGACAGGGAAGAGACCCAGTACTTC,CASIDSDREETQYF
13,TRBJ1-5,TRBV2,.,.,TGTGCCAGCAACGCTAGGGGCAATCAGCCCCAGCATTTT,CASNARGNQPQHF
16,TRBJ2-3,TRBV6-6,TRBD2,.,TGTGCCAGCAGCCCAGGTACTAGCGGGACCACAGATACGCAGTATTTT,CASSPGTSGTTDTQYF
13,TRBJ1-4,TRBV30,.,.,TGTGCCTGGACAGGGTTGGGGAATGAAAAACTGTTTTTT,CAWTGLGNEKLFF
14,TRBJ2-7,TRBV5-6,.,.,TGTGCCAGCAGCTTGGTGGGGAAAACAGGCGAGCAGTACTTC,CASSLVGKTGEQYF
12,TRBJ2-7,TRBV27,.,few,TGTGCCAGCAGCTCGACCTCCTACGAGCAGTACTTC,CASSSTSYEQYF
15,TRBJ1-1,TRBV6-6,.,once,TGTGCCAGCAGTTACTCGAACGGGGGGAGCACTGAAGCTTTCTTT,CASSYSNGGSTEAFF
14,TRBJ1-1,TRBV5-1,.,.,TGCGCCAGCAGCTTGAACTCAATAGGCACTGAAGCTTTCTTT,CASSLNSIGTEAFF
14,TRBJ2-7,TRBV5-1,.,.,TGCGCCAGCAGCATGGGACGGTCTGGTTACGAGCAGTACTTC,CASSMGRSGYEQYF
16,TRBJ2-3,TRBV19,TRBD1,.,TGTGCCAGTGCACAGGGGGCAAGCACACACACAGATACGCAGTATTTT,CASAQGASTHTDTQYF
12,TRBJ2-7,TRBV28,.,.,TGTGCCAGCAGCCCGGACGGCTACGAGCAGTACTTC,CASSPDGYEQYF
15,TRBJ1-6,TRBV27,.,.,TGTGCCAGCAGTTTAAAGTTACAGCTTCATTCACCCCTCCACTTT,CASSLKLQLHSPLHF
15,TRBJ1-5,TRBV5-5,.,.,TGTGCCAGCAGCTTGGACTGGCGGACCGATCAGCCCCAGCATTTT,CASSLDWRTDQPQHF
15,TRBJ1-4,TRBV4-3,.,.,TGCGCCAGCAGCCAAGATCTAGGGCCGGGTGAAAAACTGTTTTTT,CASSQDLGPGEKLFF
14,TRBJ1-5,TRBV2,.,.,TGTGCCAGCAGCTGGAGCCATAGCAATCAGCCCCAGCATTTT,CASSWSHSNQPQHF
17,TRBJ2-1,TRBV6-1,.,.,TGTGCCAGCAGTGAGGTCTTGTCTAGACTATATTACAATGAGCAGTTCTTC,CASSEVLSRLYYNEQFF
15,TRBJ1-1,TRBV30,.,.,TGTGCCTGGAGTGTAAGTCCCAGGGGGAACACTGAAGCTTTCTTT,CAWSVSPRGNTEAFF